This T cell receptor (beta chain) was sequenced during a study of Ad26.COV2.S vaccination and SARS-CoV-2 variants. Overall study context: Ad26.COV2.S shots went into the muscle once or twice, 56 days apart.

Germline values: CDR1 DFQATT, CDR2 SNEGSKA (reference sequence). V trimming: 8 bases; J trimming: 10 bases; junction bases outside the gene matches: 8. This CDR3 contains 11 residues. On this clone: Its antigen is not identified.

Study findings and constraints: The study found higher spike-specific TCR breadth in vaccine than placebo recipients.

TCRdb's table, derived via immunoSEQ multiplex PCR, lists solely in-frame clones and lacks some. The table shows nearly 400,000 clones, with about 88% occurring only once. This sample's treatment: approximately 18 received Ad26.COV2.S at low or high dose, single or two shots; 5 received placebo; per-sample allocation not given. Day 63 after the first injection of vaccine or placebo was the sampling time. Sequencing used peripheral blood, obtained in a trial of Ad26.COV2.S vaccine versus placebo. The source of this sequence is a person aged 18-60 years who received the Ad26.COV2.S COVID-19 vaccine or a placebo. This chain connects TRBV20-1 to TRBJ2-7; TRBD2 agrees at 10 bases. This CDR3 reads CSTQRGGSQYF. Written as DNA, the CDR3 is TGCAGTACACAGCGGGGGGGATCCCAGTACTTC.